These 3 T cell receptor beta chains originate from one sample sequenced in a study of patients and donors after allogeneic stem cell transplantation. A single record per CDR3 protein comes from TCRdb applying MiXCR to the RT-PCR reads. The sample includes roughly 940,000 distinct CDR3 sequences, 18% of them seen just once. Sequencing was carried out using blood, either unsorted or a sorted T cell fraction (not recorded which). All receptors come from a human donor who was either an allogeneic HSCT recipient or a stem cell or donor lymphocyte infusion donor (not recorded which). It is not recorded whose cells these are; they may come from a transplant donor.

The chain carries TRBV5-1 and TRBJ1-1; possibly TRBD1 for D (6 bases). In germline, CDR1 is SGHRS, CDR2 YFSETQ. The CDR3 runs 17 residues. Trimming removed 0 bases from V and 6 bases from J, with 21 bases in between. The DNA for the CDR3 is TGCGCCAGCAGCTTGGCCAAAACGGGGGGCTCGCCCGCTGAAGCTTTCTTT. Translated, it gives CASSLAKTGGSPAEAFF.

This chain joins TRBV3-1 and TRBJ1-2; TRBD1 might be the D (6 bases). The CDR3 runs 15 residues. Trimming stripped 0 bases from V and 5 bases from J, with 13 bases between. Looked up from germline, CDR1 is LGHDT and CDR2 is YNNKEL (reference sequence). The CDR3 DNA reads TGTGCCAGCAGCCAAGAGATGGGGGCCGGATATGGCTACACCTTC. This encodes CASSQEMGAGYGYTF.

This clonotype was detected only a few times. V and J are TRBV10-3 and TRBJ1-1; 7 positions match TRBD1. This CDR3 has 14 residues. The germline V gene encodes CDR1 ENHRY and CDR2 SYGVKD. J gave up 4 bases and V 11 bases, and 13 bases lay outside the gene matches. The CDR3 sequence is CASLGGRGTTEAFF. For the CDR3, the DNA is TGTGCCTCCTTGGGGGGCAGGGGGACCACTGAAGCTTTCTTT.